This is a list of T cell receptor beta chains from one sample in a study of blood T cell repertoires in COVID-19. Here immunoSEQ multiplex PCR was the method, and the copy in TCRdb shows in-frame clones only, minus some. In the table there are roughly 180,000 clones, more than 65% of which are singletons. The sample taken for sequencing was PBMCs or T cells enriched from blood (not recorded which). These receptors were taken from a woman aged 40 to 55 with acute COVID-19. Each CDR3 is given with its conserved first and last residue. D genes are given only for firm matches. Clone size is stated in some rows and not others, as once, few, many or a class when expanded.

V gene: TRBV3-1/TRBV3-2
J gene: TRBJ1-1
D gene: .
clone size: few
CDR3 DNA: TGTGCCAGCAGCCAAGCTTTCCTGAACACTGAAGCTTTCTTT
CDR3 protein: CASSQAFLNTEAFF

V gene: TRBV20-1
J gene: TRBJ2-5
D gene: .
clone size: .
CDR3 DNA: TGCAGTGCTAGTACTAGATTCACGCCCCAGTACTTC
CDR3 protein: CSASTRFTPQYF

V gene: TRBV9
J gene: TRBJ2-7
D gene: .
clone size: .
CDR3 DNA: TGTGCCAGCAGCGTAGCTCTAGCTGCGAACGAGCAGTACTTC
CDR3 protein: CASSVALAANEQYF

V gene: TRBV5-1
J gene: TRBJ1-2
D gene: TRBD1
clone size: .
CDR3 DNA: TGCGCCAGCAGCCGACAGACAGGGGAATACGGCTACACCTTC
CDR3 protein: CASSRQTGEYGYTF

V gene: TRBV7-2
J gene: TRBJ1-4
D gene: TRBD1
clone size: once
CDR3 DNA: TGTGCCAGCAGCCCATCCTCCGGGACAGGAGGCAAACTGTTTTTT
CDR3 protein: CASSPSSGTGGKLFF

V gene: TRBV19
J gene: TRBJ1-2
D gene: TRBD1
clone size: .
CDR3 DNA: TGTGCCAGTAGTGATACAGGGGAAGCTAACTATGGCTACACCTTC
CDR3 protein: CASSDTGEANYGYTF

V gene: TRBV10-2
J gene: TRBJ1-6
D gene: TRBD1
clone size: once
CDR3 DNA: TGCGCCAGCAGTGAGTATGAGACAGGGGGTAGAGGGTCCTATAATTCACCCCTCCACTTT
CDR3 protein: CASSEYETGGRGSYNSPLHF

V gene: TRBV6-4
J gene: TRBJ2-3
D gene: TRBD2
clone size: .
CDR3 DNA: TGTGCCAGCAGTGACTCAGGGAGGGCCACAGATACGCAGTATTTT
CDR3 protein: CASSDSGRATDTQYF

V gene: TRBV2
J gene: TRBJ2-1
D gene: TRBD2
clone size: .
CDR3 DNA: TGTGCCAGCACACGGGATAGTGGGAGGGCGACAAATGAGCAGTTCTTC
CDR3 protein: CASTRDSGRATNEQFF

V gene: TRBV27
J gene: TRBJ2-7
D gene: TRBD2
clone size: .
CDR3 DNA: TGTGCCAGCAGTCGCCTTAGCGGGGCCTACGAGCAGTACTTC
CDR3 protein: CASSRLSGAYEQYF

V gene: TRBV6-5
J gene: TRBJ2-7
D gene: TRBD2
clone size: .
CDR3 DNA: TGTGCCAGCAGTTACTCGATGACTAGCGGGATTTACGAGCAGTACTTC
CDR3 protein: CASSYSMTSGIYEQYF

V gene: TRBV2
J gene: TRBJ1-5
D gene: TRBD1
clone size: .
CDR3 DNA: TGTGCCAGCAGTGAAGGGGACAGCGCTCAGCCCCAGCATTTT
CDR3 protein: CASSEGDSAQPQHF

V gene: TRBV29-1
J gene: TRBJ2-3
D gene: .
clone size: once
CDR3 DNA: TGCAGCGTTTCGGAGGGGGCAGGGACAGATACGCAGTATTTT
CDR3 protein: CSVSEGAGTDTQYF

V gene: TRBV27
J gene: TRBJ2-3
D gene: TRBD2
clone size: .
CDR3 DNA: TGTGCCAGCAGTTTAAGGAGCGGGACTAGCACAGATACGCAGTATTTT
CDR3 protein: CASSLRSGTSTDTQYF

V gene: TRBV11-3
J gene: TRBJ2-1
D gene: .
clone size: .
CDR3 DNA: TGTGCCAGCAGCCCAGTCGGGATCTACAATGAGCAGTTCTTC
CDR3 protein: CASSPVGIYNEQFF

V gene: TRBV5-4
J gene: TRBJ1-2
D gene: TRBD1
clone size: .
CDR3 DNA: TGTGCCAGCAGTATAACAGGGGTTGGCGGCTACACCTTC
CDR3 protein: CASSITGVGGYTF

V gene: TRBV21-1
J gene: TRBJ2-3
D gene: .
clone size: once
CDR3 DNA: TGTGCCAGCAGCAAAGAAAAGGGGGCAATTACAGATACGCAGTATTTT
CDR3 protein: CASSKEKGAITDTQYF